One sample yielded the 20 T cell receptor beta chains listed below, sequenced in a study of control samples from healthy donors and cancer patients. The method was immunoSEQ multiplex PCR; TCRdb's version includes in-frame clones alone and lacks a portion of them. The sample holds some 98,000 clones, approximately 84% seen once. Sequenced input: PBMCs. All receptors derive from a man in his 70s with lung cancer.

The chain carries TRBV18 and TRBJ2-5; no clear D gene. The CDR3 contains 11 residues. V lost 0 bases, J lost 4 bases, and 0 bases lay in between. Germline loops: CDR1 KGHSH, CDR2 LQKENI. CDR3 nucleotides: TGTGCCAGCTCACCACCAGAGACCCAGTACTTC. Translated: CASSPPETQYF.

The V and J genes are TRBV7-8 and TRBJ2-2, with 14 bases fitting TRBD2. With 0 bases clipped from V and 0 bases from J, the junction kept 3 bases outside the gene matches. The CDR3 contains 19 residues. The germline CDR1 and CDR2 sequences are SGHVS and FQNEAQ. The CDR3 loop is CASSLARLAGGTNTGELFF. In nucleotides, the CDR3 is TGTGCCAGCAGCTTAGCACGACTAGCGGGGGGGACGAACACCGGGGAGCTGTTTTTT.

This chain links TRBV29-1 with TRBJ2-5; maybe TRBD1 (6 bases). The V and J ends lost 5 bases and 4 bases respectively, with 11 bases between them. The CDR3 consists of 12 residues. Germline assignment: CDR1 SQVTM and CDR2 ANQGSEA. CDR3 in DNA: TGCAGCGTTTTGACAGGAGGAGAGACCCAGTACTTC. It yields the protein CSVLTGGETQYF.

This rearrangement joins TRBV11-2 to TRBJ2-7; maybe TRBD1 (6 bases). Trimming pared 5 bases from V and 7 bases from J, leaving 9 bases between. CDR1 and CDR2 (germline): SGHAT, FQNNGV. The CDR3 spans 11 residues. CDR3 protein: CASSPGTEQYF. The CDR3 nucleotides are TGTGCCAGCAGCCCCGGGACAGAGCAGTACTTC.

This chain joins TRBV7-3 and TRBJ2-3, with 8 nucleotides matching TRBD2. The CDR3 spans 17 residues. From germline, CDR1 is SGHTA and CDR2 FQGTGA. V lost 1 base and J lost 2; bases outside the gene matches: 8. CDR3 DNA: TGTGCCAGCAGCTTAATCCCAGCGGGGGTTTACACAGATACGCAGTATTTT. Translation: CASSLIPAGVYTDTQYF.

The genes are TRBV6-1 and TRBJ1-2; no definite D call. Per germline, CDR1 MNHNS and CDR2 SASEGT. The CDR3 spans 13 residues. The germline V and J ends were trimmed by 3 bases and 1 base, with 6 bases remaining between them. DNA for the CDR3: TGTGCCAGCAGTGAGTGGGATAACTATGGCTACACCTTC. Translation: CASSEWDNYGYTF.

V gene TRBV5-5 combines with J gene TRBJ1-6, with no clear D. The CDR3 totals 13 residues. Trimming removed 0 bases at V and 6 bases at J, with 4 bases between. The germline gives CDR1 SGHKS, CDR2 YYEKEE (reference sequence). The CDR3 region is CASSLVGNSPLHF. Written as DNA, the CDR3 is TGTGCCAGCAGCTTGGTGGGTAATTCACCCCTCCACTTT. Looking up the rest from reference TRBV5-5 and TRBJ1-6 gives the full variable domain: DAGVTQSPTHLIKTRGQQVTLRCSPISGHKSVSWYQQVLGQGPQFIFQYYEKEERGRGNFPDRFSARQFPNYSSELNVNALLLGDSALYLCASSLVGNSPLHFGNGTRLTVT.

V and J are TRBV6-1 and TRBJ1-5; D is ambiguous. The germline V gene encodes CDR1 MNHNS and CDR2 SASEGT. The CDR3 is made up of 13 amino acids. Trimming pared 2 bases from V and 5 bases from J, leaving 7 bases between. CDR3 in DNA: TGTGCCAGCAGTGAATGGAGGGATCAGCCCCAGCATTTT. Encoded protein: CASSEWRDQPQHF.

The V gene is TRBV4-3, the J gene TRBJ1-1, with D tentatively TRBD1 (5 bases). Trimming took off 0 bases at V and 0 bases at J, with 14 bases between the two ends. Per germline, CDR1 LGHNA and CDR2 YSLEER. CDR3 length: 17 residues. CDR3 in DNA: TGCGCCAGCAGCCAAGATAGGGGCCAGTTCATGAACACTGAAGCTTTCTTT. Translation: CASSQDRGQFMNTEAFF.

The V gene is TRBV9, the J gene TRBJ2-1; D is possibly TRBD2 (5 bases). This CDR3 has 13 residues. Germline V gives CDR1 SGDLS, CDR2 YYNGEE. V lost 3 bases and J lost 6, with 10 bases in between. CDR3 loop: CASSAPGINEQFF. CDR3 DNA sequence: TGTGCCAGCAGCGCCCCCGGGATCAATGAGCAGTTCTTC.

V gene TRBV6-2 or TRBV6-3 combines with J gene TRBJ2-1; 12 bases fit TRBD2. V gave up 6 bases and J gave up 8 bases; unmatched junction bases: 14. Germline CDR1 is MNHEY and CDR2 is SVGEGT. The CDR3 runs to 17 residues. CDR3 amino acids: CASSPPIVLAGGHEQFF. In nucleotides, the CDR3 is TGTGCCAGCAGCCCGCCTATTGTCCTAGCGGGGGGGCATGAGCAGTTCTTC.

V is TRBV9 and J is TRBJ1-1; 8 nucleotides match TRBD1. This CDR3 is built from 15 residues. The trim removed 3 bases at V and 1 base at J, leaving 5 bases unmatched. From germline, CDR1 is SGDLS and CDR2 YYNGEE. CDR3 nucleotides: TGTGCCAGCAGCGCACAGGGGGGAAGGAACACTGAAGCTTTCTTT. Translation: CASSAQGGRNTEAFF.

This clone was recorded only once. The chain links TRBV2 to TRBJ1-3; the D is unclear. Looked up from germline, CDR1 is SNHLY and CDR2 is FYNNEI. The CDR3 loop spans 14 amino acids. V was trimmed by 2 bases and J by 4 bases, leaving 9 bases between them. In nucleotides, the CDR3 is TGTGCCAGCAGTGAAAAGGTCTCGGGAAACACCATATATTTT. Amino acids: CASSEKVSGNTIYF.

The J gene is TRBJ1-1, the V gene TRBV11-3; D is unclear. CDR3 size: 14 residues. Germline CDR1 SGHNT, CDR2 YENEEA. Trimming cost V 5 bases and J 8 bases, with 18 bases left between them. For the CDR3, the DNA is TGTGCCAGCAGCACAGACGGGAGCCGGGCGGAAGCTTTCTTT. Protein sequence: CASSTDGSRAEAFF.

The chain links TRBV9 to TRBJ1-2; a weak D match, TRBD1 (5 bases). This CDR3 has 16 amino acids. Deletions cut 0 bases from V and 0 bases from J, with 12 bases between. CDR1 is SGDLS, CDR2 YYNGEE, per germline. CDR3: CASSVGWGDANYGYTF. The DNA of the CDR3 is TGTGCCAGCAGCGTAGGTTGGGGCGACGCTAACTATGGCTACACCTTC.

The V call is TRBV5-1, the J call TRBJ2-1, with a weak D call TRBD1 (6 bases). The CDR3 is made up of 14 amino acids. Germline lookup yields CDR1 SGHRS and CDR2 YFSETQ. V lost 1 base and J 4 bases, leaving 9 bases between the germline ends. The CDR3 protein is CASSLPGTYNEQFF. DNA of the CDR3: TGCGCCAGCAGCTTGCCCGGGACATACAATGAGCAGTTCTTC.

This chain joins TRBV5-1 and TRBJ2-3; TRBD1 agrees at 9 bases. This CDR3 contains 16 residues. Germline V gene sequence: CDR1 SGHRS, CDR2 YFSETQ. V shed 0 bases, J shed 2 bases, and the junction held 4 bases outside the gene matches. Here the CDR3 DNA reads TGCGCCAGCAGCTTGGCGGACAGGGGAATCACAGATACGCAGTATTTT. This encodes CASSLADRGITDTQYF.

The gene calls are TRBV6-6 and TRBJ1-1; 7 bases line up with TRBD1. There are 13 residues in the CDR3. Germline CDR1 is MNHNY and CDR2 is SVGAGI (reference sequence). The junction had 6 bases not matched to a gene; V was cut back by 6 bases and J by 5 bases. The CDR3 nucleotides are TGTGCCAGCAGGTCAGGGGGTTGGACTGAAGCTTTCTTT. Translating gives CASRSGGWTEAFF.

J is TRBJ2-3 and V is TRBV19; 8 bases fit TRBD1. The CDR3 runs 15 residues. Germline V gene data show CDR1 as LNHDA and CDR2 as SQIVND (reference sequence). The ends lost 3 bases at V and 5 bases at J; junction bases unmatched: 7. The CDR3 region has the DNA TGTGCCAGTAGTATCGCAGGGGGCGTCTTAGATACGCAGTATTTT. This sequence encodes CASSIAGGVLDTQYF.

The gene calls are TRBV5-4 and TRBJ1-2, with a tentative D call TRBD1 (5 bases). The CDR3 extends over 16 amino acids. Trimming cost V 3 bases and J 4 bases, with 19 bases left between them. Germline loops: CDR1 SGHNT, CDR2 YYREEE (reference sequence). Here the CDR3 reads CASSSGGGEGSYGYTF. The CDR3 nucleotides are TGTGCCAGCAGCTCCGGCGGGGGGGAGGGGTCCTATGGCTACACCTTC. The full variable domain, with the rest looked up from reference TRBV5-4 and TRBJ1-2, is ETGVTQSPTHLIKTRGQQVTLRCSSQSGHNTVSWYQQALGQGPQFIFQYYREEENGRGNFPPRFSGLQFPNYSSELNVNALELDDSALYLCASSSGGGEGSYGYTFGSGTRLTVV.